This T cell receptor beta chain was recorded in a study of blood T cells in healthy people across ages. Points on this clonotype: What it binds is unknown.

Around 9 milliliters of peripheral blood were drawn from each donor into EDTA-treated tubes. A J-beta primer mix and a sample-barcoded 5' primer were used in a second PCR of roughly 6 to 11 cycles. TCRdb passed the 5' RACE reads through MiXCR, listing each CDR3 protein once. The sample includes 800,000 to 950,000 distinct CDR3 sequences, around 29% of them seen just once. The CDR3 length is 15 residues. Per germline, CDR1 SGHTA and CDR2 FQGTGA. With 5 bases clipped from V and 6 bases from J, the junction kept 12 bases outside the gene matches. Study findings and constraints: Naive T cell percentage by flow cytometry tracked strongly with beta diversity. The unknown donor CMV status may have confounded expanded clonotype changes.

The data were also submitted as part of a second study, on T cells of mothers and their children. That work states: It was related mother-child pairs that showed slightly higher overlap than unrelated pairs, without reaching significance.

The genes are TRBV7-3 and TRBJ1-2; 7 bases fit TRBD1. Sequenced input: blood. The TCR originated in a woman between 40 and 50 years old in good health. CDR3 region: CASSATGRNSDGYTF. In DNA, the CDR3 is TGTGCCAGCAGCGCGACAGGGCGGAATAGCGATGGCTACACCTTC.